This T cell receptor (beta chain) was sequenced for a study of glioma-infiltrating T cells after dendritic cell vaccination (dated by TCRdb to between 2015 and 2016). With respect to the entire study: A cohort of about 15 glioblastoma patients from Phase I and II dendritic cell vaccination trials was included, of whom 9 were newly diagnosed and 6 had recurrent disease. Patients received autologous tumor lysate-pulsed dendritic cell vaccination between the early 2000s and the early 2010s. The vaccine was prepared from monocyte-derived dendritic cells that were cultured for 6 to 7 days with IL-4 and GM-CSF and then pulsed overnight with autologous tumor lysate. Each patient was given three intradermal dendritic cell vaccine injections, spaced two weeks apart, in the arm below the axilla. Deep sequencing of TCR beta CDR3 regions was used to quantify tumor-infiltrating lymphocyte content and compare tumor and blood repertoires in dendritic cell-vaccinated glioblastoma patients. Survival after dendritic cell vaccination was correlated with TCR sequencing metrics, including TIL content and tumor-blood repertoire overlap.

This clone showed up just a few times. Its antigen is still unknown. No base quality information exists; no much larger clone differs at one position. The V end loses 2 bases and the J end loses 7 bases, and a stretch of 6 bases separates them. According to the germline V gene (reference sequence), CDR1 reads MNHEY and CDR2 reads SMNVEV. Spanning cysteine to phenylalanine, the CDR3 consists of 12 amino acids. The retained sequence is limited to the CDR3, 36 bases, with the frame set at the first base. Study-wide findings and limitations: The three-group TCR overlap response model was characterized as speculative, and prospective validation of the model was stated to be required. Longer time to progression and overall survival after dendritic cell vaccination were predicted by higher estimated pretreatment TIL content. No direct relationship between TCR clonality and survival was found, suggesting that a diverse polyclonal response may matter. The cohort was small and heterogeneous, with few patients having full blood and tumor sets and even fewer initial-recurrent tumor pairs.

The immunoSEQ assay amplified TCRB CDR3 regions from around 2.1 micrograms of genomic DNA, or from all available DNA when less than that amount was available. For multiplex PCR, 60 forward primers for TCR V beta segments and 13 reverse primers for J beta segments were used. To estimate reads per starting template, synthetic control templates were spiked into each sample at limiting dilution. The Illumina HiSeq System generated 87 bp sequencing reads. The published analysis was carried out like this. To remove PCR and sequencing errors, closely related sequences were merged with a nearest neighbor algorithm. TCR overlap was defined as the percentage of unique tumor TCR beta sequences that were also present in the same patient's peripheral blood. This is the immuneACCESS table as TCRdb keeps it, with only in-frame sequences that have V and J called. A part of the clones is gone; compared with another copy, unresolved V genes explain less than half, and the rest is unexplained. D and trimming come from the DNA, and the V and J calls and clone size come from that table. The sample contains roughly 88,000 clones, 70% to 90% of them found a single time. Of the sample, over 2% falls within the top ten clones.

The sample's time point label, in plain terms: after dendritic cell vaccination, including at tumor progression/relapse. Patients were selected for having adequate residual fresh-frozen tumor tissue and more than two years of available survival data. Although molecular status otherwise differed among the glioblastoma patients, no patient had an isocitrate dehydrogenase mutation. PBMC collection took place before vaccination, two weeks after the third vaccination, and at tumor progression if progression occurred. The Qiagen DNeasy Blood extraction Kit was used for extraction of genomic DNA. This TCR derives from a human donor with glioblastoma. The V and J segments used are TRBV27 and TRBJ2-1, with TRBD1 tentatively as D gene (6 bases match). The specimen comprised blood, sampled after dendritic cell vaccination. CDR3 sequence: CASSLQGNEQFF. The DNA sequence is TGTGCCAGCAGTTTACAGGGGAATGAGCAGTTCTTC.